The 32 T cell receptor beta chains in this list originate from one sample, sequenced in a study of T cell responses to AZD1222 COVID-19 vaccine. Method: immunoSEQ multiplex PCR; TCRdb's copy keeps in-frame clones and lacks some. The sample includes 130,000 to 150,000 clones, roughly 87% of them seen just once. The input for sequencing was peripheral blood, taken on day 0 of AZD1222 vaccination. The receptors stem from an adult in good health.

This clone was seen a single time. The chain has TRBV7-2 and TRBJ2-2; 8 bases agree with TRBD2. Germline CDR1 reads SGHTA; CDR2 reads FQGNSA. V was pared by 5 bases and J by 4 bases, with 3 bases of the junction left unmatched. The CDR3 spans 14 residues. The CDR3 DNA reads TGTGCCAGCAGCGCCGGGAGGGGCACCGGGGAGCTGTTTTTT. Translated, it gives CASSAGRGTGELFF.

This chain links TRBV28 with TRBJ1-2; weak D call: TRBD1 (5 bases). Trimming took 6 bases from V and 6 from J, leaving 14 bases between them. CDR1 is MDHEN, CDR2 SYDVKM, per germline. The CDR3 totals 13 residues. CDR3 sequence reads: CASRDQGVNGYTF. DNA of the CDR3: TGTGCCAGCAGGGATCAGGGAGTAAATGGCTACACCTTC.

The chain is built from TRBV24-1 and TRBJ2-1; D call uncertain. The ends were cut back, 5 bases at V and 3 bases at J, with 13 bases in the middle. The length of the CDR3 is 15 residues. Germline CDR1 is KGHDR and CDR2 is SFDVKD. This CDR3 is CATSAQLGVYNEQFF. CDR3 coding DNA: TGTGCCACCAGTGCACAGCTAGGCGTCTACAATGAGCAGTTCTTC.

V gene TRBV24-1 combines with J gene TRBJ1-4; D call uncertain. V gave up 5 bases and J gave up 5 bases, with 8 bases separating them. Germline CDR1 KGHDR, CDR2 SFDVKD. The CDR3 runs 13 residues. The CDR3 loop is CATSAWKNEKLFF. CDR3 bases: TGTGCCACCAGTGCCTGGAAAAATGAAAAACTGTTTTTT.

This clone occurred a few times. The chain is built from TRBV6-6 and TRBJ1-1; maybe TRBD1 (5 bases). The CDR3 totals 15 residues. V gave up 2 bases and J gave up 1 base, with 11 bases separating them. CDR1 is MNHNY and CDR2 is SVGAGI in the germline V gene (reference sequence). The CDR3 nucleotides are TGTGCCAGCAGTTACGATCTTGGACAGAACACTGAAGCTTTCTTT. Its protein product is CASSYDLGQNTEAFF.

The chain employs TRBV5-1 and TRBJ2-4; TRBD2 agrees at 11 bases. Germline V lookup: CDR1 SGHRS, CDR2 YFSETQ. The CDR3 has 16 residues. Losses at the gene ends were 3 bases for V and 1 base for J; bases not matched to a gene: 3. CDR3 amino acids: CASSSGLAAAKNIQYF. The CDR3 nucleotides read TGCGCCAGCAGCTCGGGACTAGCGGCCGCCAAAAACATTCAGTACTTC.

This clone was found once. The chain uses TRBV19 and TRBJ2-3; D perhaps matches TRBD2 (6 bases). Trimming left V 3 bases short and J 6 bases short, with 19 bases between. Germline-derived CDR1 and CDR2 are LNHDA and SQIVND (reference sequence). The CDR3 length is 16 residues. This chain's CDR3 is CASSMAAVGSRDTQYF. The CDR3 DNA reads as TGTGCCAGTAGTATGGCGGCCGTCGGGAGTCGGGATACGCAGTATTTT.

The chain recombines TRBV18 with TRBJ2-5, with D maybe TRBD1 (5 bases). V was pared by 3 bases and J by 2 bases, with 7 bases between. This CDR3 spans 13 amino acids. Germline V gene lookup returns CDR1 KGHSH and CDR2 LQKENI. The CDR3 DNA reads as TGTGCCAGCTCACCCGACAGACAAGAGACCCAGTACTTC. Its protein product is CASSPDRQETQYF.

The chain recombines TRBV29-1 with TRBJ1-2; D is uncertain. The CDR3 contains 11 residues. V dropped 6 bases and J dropped 1 base, with 6 bases sitting between them. Germline V gene data show CDR1 as SQVTM and CDR2 as ANQGSEA. The CDR3 protein is CSVALNYGYTF. In DNA, the CDR3 is TGCAGCGTCGCCCTTAACTATGGCTACACCTTC.

V is TRBV6-5 and J is TRBJ1-2, with a possible D match to TRBD1 (5 bases). The germline V gene encodes CDR1 MNHEY and CDR2 SVGAGI. V was clipped by 2 bases and J by 7 bases, with 11 bases between them. The CDR3 contains 13 residues. CDR3 DNA sequence: TGTGCCAGCAGTTACGCGACAGACGGTGGCTACACCTTC. As protein: CASSYATDGGYTF.

This chain joins TRBV28 and TRBJ2-2; D is unresolved. The CDR3 is 16 amino acids. Trimming stripped 1 base from V and 5 bases from J, with 14 bases between. From germline, CDR1 is MDHEN and CDR2 SYDVKM. The CDR3 reads CASSLSGPITTGELFF. As DNA, the CDR3 is TGTGCCAGCAGTTTATCCGGTCCCATCACGACCGGGGAGCTGTTTTTT.

CDR3 in amino acids: CASNPGGSQPQHF. The DNA of the CDR3 is TGTGCCAGCAACCCAGGGGGGAGTCAGCCCCAGCATTTT. V is TRBV5-5 and J is TRBJ1-5; 7 nucleotides agree with TRBD1. The germline CDR1 and CDR2 sequences are SGHKS and YYEKEE (reference sequence). The CDR3 covers 13 residues. J was trimmed by 6 bases and V by 6 bases; bases with no gene match: 6.

The chain recombines TRBV9 with TRBJ2-2; D gene unclear. This CDR3 region has 17 residues. The germline V gene encodes CDR1 SGDLS and CDR2 YYNGEE. Trimming removed 2 bases from V and 5 bases from J, with 19 bases in between. CDR3 residues: CASSVNAWGILTGELFF. As DNA, the CDR3 is TGTGCCAGCAGCGTTAACGCTTGGGGTATCTTGACCGGGGAGCTGTTTTTT. Full variable domain (outside the CDR3, taken from reference TRBV9 and TRBJ2-2): DSGVTQTPKHLITATGQRVTLRCSPRSGDLSVYWYQQSLDQGLQFLIQYYNGEERAKGNILERFSAQQFPDLHSELNLSSLELGDSALYFCASSVNAWGILTGELFFGEGSRLTVL.

CDR3 nucleotides: TGTGCCAGCTTCCAACCAGGGGGGATTGAGCAGTTCTTC. It codes for CASFQPGGIEQFF. V is TRBV18 and J is TRBJ2-1, with a possible D match to TRBD1 (7 bases). CDR3 length: 13 residues. The V end lost 7 bases, the J end lost 9 bases, and 16 bases lay between the germline ends. Germline assignment: CDR1 KGHSH and CDR2 LQKENI.

V gene TRBV4-1 combines with J gene TRBJ1-6; weak D call: TRBD1 (5 bases). The CDR3 totals 15 residues. From germline, CDR1 is MGHRA and CDR2 YSYEKL. Trimming pared 4 bases from V and 8 bases from J, leaving 15 bases between. CDR3 residues: CASSPRGASYSPLHF. The CDR3 nucleotides read TGCGCCAGCAGCCCCCGAGGGGCGTCCTATTCACCCCTCCACTTT.

This clone was recorded once. The gene calls are TRBV7-8 and TRBJ1-4; D remains unclear. The CDR3 length is 14 residues. The V gene lost 5 bases and the J gene lost 7 bases, with 14 bases spanning the gap. Germline V CDR1 and CDR2: SGHVS, FQNEAQ. The CDR3 loop reads CASSQKRQIEKLFF. Here the CDR3 DNA reads TGTGCCAGCAGCCAAAAGCGGCAGATTGAAAAACTGTTTTTT.

V gene TRBV3-1 (or the pseudogene TRBV3-2) combines with J gene TRBJ1-1, with 10 positions matching TRBD1. Per the germline V gene, CDR1 is LGHDT and CDR2 is YNNKEL (reference sequence). The CDR3 runs to 15 residues. V dropped 6 bases and J dropped 1; count of bases not matched to a gene: 5. This CDR3 reads CASRPRDRGNTEAFF. CDR3 bases: TGTGCCAGCAGACCCCGGGACAGGGGGAACACTGAAGCTTTCTTT.

The rearrangement links TRBV5-1 to TRBJ1-1, with TRBD1 matching 10 bases. V dropped 0 bases and J dropped 4; count of bases not matched to a gene: 0. The CDR3 is 14 residues long. Germline loops: CDR1 SGHRS, CDR2 YFSETQ. Here the CDR3 DNA reads TGCGCCAGCAGCTTGGGGGACAGGGGCACTGAAGCTTTCTTT. Residues: CASSLGDRGTEAFF.

J is TRBJ2-5 and V is TRBV7-9; D uncertain. This CDR3 is 17 amino acids long. Trimming took off 1 base at V and 5 bases at J, with 20 bases between the two ends. CDR1 SEHNR and CDR2 FQNEAQ come from the germline V gene (reference sequence). For the CDR3, the DNA is TGTGCCAGCAGCTTAGATTCCAAAAGTTGGGGTCTTGAGACCCAGTACTTC. Its translation is CASSLDSKSWGLETQYF.

The J gene is TRBJ1-3, the V gene TRBV19; D unclear. Germline V lookup: CDR1 LNHDA, CDR2 SQIVND (reference sequence). V was trimmed by 7 bases and J by 0 bases, leaving 10 bases between them. The CDR3 spans 14 residues. The CDR3 nucleotides are TGTGCCAGTATGTCCTGGGGCTCTGGAAACACCATATATTTT. Translation gives CASMSWGSGNTIYF.

This rearrangement joins TRBV6-1 to TRBJ2-7; D unclear. This CDR3 has 13 residues. V lost 2 bases to trimming and J lost 2 bases, with 7 bases between them. Germline V gene data show CDR1 as MNHNS and CDR2 as SASEGT. The CDR3 sequence: CASSERPPYEQYF. CDR3 coding DNA: TGTGCCAGCAGTGAAAGGCCACCCTACGAGCAGTACTTC.

In this sample, this clone turned up once. This chain uses TRBV7-2 with TRBJ1-1, with D possibly TRBD1 on 5 matching bases. The CDR3 covers 14 residues. In germline, CDR1 is SGHTA, CDR2 FQGNSA. With 5 bases removed from V and 7 bases from J, the gap between germline ends came to 17 bases. The CDR3 DNA follows: TGTGCCAGCAGCCTGAACCAGGGAAGGGGTGAAGCTTTCTTT. This codes for CASSLNQGRGEAFF.

This chain connects TRBV28 to TRBJ2-7, with TRBD2 as a possible D gene (5 bases). CDR3 length equals 14 residues. V was clipped by 7 bases and J by 1 base, with 14 bases between them. Per the germline V gene, CDR1 is MDHEN and CDR2 is SYDVKM. The CDR3 bases are TGTGCCAGCAAGTTGGGTGGGAGATCCTACGAGCAGTACTTC. Encoded protein: CASKLGGRSYEQYF.

The chain links TRBV6-5 to TRBJ2-2; 7 bases align to TRBD1. CDR1 MNHEY and CDR2 SVGAGI come from the germline V gene. J was trimmed by 3 bases and V by 2 bases; bases with no gene match: 3. The CDR3 loop spans 15 amino acids. The CDR3 sequence is CASSYGDSHTGELFF. The CDR3 nucleotides are TGTGCCAGCAGTTACGGGGACAGCCACACCGGGGAGCTGTTTTTT.

The CDR3 coding sequence is TGTGCCAGTAGAAACCGGGACAGGGGGCTTTCTTCACCCCTCCACTTT. Translated, it gives CASRNRDRGLSSPLHF. The rearrangement joins TRBV19 to TRBJ1-6; 12 nucleotides agree with TRBD1. The trim removed 6 bases at V and 9 bases at J, leaving 9 bases unmatched. This CDR3 region has 16 residues. Germline CDR1 reads LNHDA; CDR2 reads SQIVND (reference sequence). Together with reference TRBV19 and TRBJ1-6, the CDR3 gives the full variable domain: DGGITQSPKYLFRKEGQNVTLSCEQNLNHDAMYWYRQDPGQGLRLIYYSQIVNDFQKGDIAEGYSVSREKKESFPLTVTSAQKNPTAFYLCASRNRDRGLSSPLHFGNGTRLTVT.

This clone appeared once. In the same sample, other DNA sequences code for this CDR3. The chain couples TRBV18 to TRBJ2-5; D is ambiguous. Germline V gene sequence: CDR1 KGHSH, CDR2 LQKENI. V was clipped by 3 bases and J by 2 bases, with 4 bases between them. The CDR3 totals 12 residues. Here the CDR3 DNA reads TGTGCCAGCTCACCGGGACAAGAGACCCAGTACTTC. Amino acids: CASSPGQETQYF.

V usage is TRBV11-2 and J usage is TRBJ2-4; 7 bases are a match to TRBD2. Trimming at V came to 2 bases and at J to 8 bases, leaving 9 bases not matched to a gene. The CDR3 spans 15 residues. Germline V gives CDR1 SGHAT, CDR2 FQNNGV. Here the CDR3 DNA reads TGTGCCAGCAGCTTACTGAGCGGGGAGGGCTACATTCAGTACTTC. This sequence encodes CASSLLSGEGYIQYF.

The chain uses TRBV19 and TRBJ2-1, with TRBD1 matching 8 bases. Germline-derived CDR1 and CDR2 are LNHDA and SQIVND (reference sequence). The CDR3 is 16 residues long. V trimming: 6 bases; J trimming: 3 bases; junction bases outside the gene matches: 10. The CDR3 DNA reads as TGTGCCAGTAGGGACTCAAGGGGGACAGGCTACAATGAGCAGTTCTTC. The encoded protein is CASRDSRGTGYNEQFF.

This chain connects TRBV7-8 to TRBJ2-7; D gene ambiguous. CDR1 is SGHVS and CDR2 is FQNEAQ in the germline V gene. V lost 6 bases, J lost 0 bases, and 9 bases lay in between. CDR3 length equals 13 residues. CDR3 amino acids: CASRTGSSYEQYF. The CDR3 DNA follows: TGTGCCAGCAGGACCGGTAGCTCCTACGAGCAGTACTTC. The whole variable domain, filled in from reference TRBV7-8 and TRBJ2-7, reads GAGVSQSPRYKVAKRGQDVALRCDPISGHVSLFWYQQALGQGPEFLTYFQNEAQLDKSGLPSDRFFAERPEGSVSTLKIQRTQQEDSAVYLCASRTGSSYEQYFGPGTRLTVT.

The J gene is TRBJ1-3, the V gene TRBV28; no clear D. This CDR3 has 12 residues. V was trimmed by 5 bases and J by 1 base, leaving 3 bases between them. Germline V gene sequence: CDR1 MDHEN, CDR2 SYDVKM. The CDR3 DNA is TGTGCCAGCAGTATTTCTGGAAACACCATATATTTT. This translates into CASSISGNTIYF.

The chain joins TRBV28 to TRBJ2-7, with 8 bases fitting TRBD2. V trimming: 5 bases; J trimming: 3 bases; junction bases outside the gene matches: 6. The CDR3 spans 14 residues. Germline loops: CDR1 MDHEN, CDR2 SYDVKM. CDR3 DNA: TGTGCCAGCAGTCCCCCCGGGACTAGCTACGAGCAGTACTTC. As protein: CASSPPGTSYEQYF.

V is TRBV19 and J is TRBJ1-1; D might be TRBD1 (6 bases). The CDR3 extends over 13 amino acids. Trimming shortened V by 9 bases and J by 6 bases, and 17 bases separated the two germline ends. Germline lookup yields CDR1 LNHDA and CDR2 SQIVND (reference sequence). CDR3 nucleotide sequence: TGTGCCAGCAGTTGGGGGGGCAGGTCTGAAGCTTTCTTT. Residues: CASSWGGRSEAFF.